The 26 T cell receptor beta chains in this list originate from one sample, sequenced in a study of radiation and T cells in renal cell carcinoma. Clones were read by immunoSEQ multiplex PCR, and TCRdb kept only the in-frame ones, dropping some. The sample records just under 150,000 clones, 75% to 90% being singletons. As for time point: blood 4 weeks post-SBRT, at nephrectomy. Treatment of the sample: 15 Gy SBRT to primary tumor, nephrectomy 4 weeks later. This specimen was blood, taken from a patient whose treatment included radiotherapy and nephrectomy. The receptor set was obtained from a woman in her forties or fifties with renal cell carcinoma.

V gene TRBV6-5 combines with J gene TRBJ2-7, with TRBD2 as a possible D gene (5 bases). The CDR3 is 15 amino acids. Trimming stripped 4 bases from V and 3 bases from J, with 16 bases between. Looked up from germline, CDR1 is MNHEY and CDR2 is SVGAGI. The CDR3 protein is CASSSESHGDYEQYF. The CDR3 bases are TGTGCCAGCAGTTCCGAGTCTCACGGGGACTACGAGCAGTACTTC.

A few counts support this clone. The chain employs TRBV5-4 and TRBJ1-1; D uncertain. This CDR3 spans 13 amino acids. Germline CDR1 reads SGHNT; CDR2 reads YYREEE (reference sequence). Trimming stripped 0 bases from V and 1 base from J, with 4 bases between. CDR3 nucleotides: TGTGCCAGCAGCTTGGCGGGGAACACTGAAGCTTTCTTT. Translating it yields CASSLAGNTEAFF.

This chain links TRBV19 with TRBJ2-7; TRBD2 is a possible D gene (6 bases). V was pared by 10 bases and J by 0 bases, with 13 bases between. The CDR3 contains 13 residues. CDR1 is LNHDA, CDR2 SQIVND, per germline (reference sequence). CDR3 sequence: CATRTKSSYEQYF. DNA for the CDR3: TGTGCCACAAGGACTAAAAGCTCCTACGAGCAGTACTTC.

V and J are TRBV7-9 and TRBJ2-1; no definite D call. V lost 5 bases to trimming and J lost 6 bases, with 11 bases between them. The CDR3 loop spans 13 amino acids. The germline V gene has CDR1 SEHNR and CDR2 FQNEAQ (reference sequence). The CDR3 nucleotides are TGTGCCAGCAGCCACGTCATCGGCAATGAGCAGTTCTTC. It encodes CASSHVIGNEQFF.

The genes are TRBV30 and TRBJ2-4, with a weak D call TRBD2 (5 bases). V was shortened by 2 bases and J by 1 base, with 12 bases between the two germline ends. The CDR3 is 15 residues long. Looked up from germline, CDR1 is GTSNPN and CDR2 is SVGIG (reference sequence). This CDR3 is CAWSHGNWAKNIQYF. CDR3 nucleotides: TGTGCCTGGAGTCACGGGAATTGGGCCAAAAACATTCAGTACTTC.

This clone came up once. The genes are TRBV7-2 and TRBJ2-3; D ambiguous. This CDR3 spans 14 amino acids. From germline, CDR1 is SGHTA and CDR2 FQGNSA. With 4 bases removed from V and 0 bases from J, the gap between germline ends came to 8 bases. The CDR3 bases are TGTGCCAGCAGCTCCCCCGCCAGCACAGATACGCAGTATTTT. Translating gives CASSSPASTDTQYF.

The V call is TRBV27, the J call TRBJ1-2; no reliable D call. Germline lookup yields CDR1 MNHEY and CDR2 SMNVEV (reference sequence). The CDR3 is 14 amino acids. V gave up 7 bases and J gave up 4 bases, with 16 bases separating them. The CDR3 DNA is TGTGCCAGCAAATCAATACCGGGCCCCTATGGCTACACCTTC. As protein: CASKSIPGPYGYTF.

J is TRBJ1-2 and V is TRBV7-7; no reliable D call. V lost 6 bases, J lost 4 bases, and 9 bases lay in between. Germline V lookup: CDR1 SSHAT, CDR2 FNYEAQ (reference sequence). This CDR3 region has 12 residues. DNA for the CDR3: TGTGCCAGCAGTAGTGCCTTCTATGGCTACACCTTC. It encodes CASSSAFYGYTF. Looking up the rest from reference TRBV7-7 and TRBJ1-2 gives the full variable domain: GAGVSQSPRYKVTKRGQDVTLRCDPISSHATLYWYQQALGQGPEFLTYFNYEAQPDKSGLPSDRFSAERPEGSISTLTIQRTEQRDSAMYRCASSSAFYGYTFGSGTRLTVV.

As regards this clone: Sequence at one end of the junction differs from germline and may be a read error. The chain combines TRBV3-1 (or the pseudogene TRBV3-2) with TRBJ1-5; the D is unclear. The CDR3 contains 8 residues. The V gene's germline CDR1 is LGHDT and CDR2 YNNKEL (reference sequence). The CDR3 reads CASSQENF. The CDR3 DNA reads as TGTGCCAGCAGCCAGGAAAATTTT.

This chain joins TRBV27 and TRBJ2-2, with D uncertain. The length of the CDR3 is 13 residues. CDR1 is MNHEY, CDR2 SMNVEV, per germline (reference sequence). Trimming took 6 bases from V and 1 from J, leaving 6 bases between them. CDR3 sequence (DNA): TGTGCCAGCAGGCGTTTGAACACCGGGGAGCTGTTTTTT. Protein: CASRRLNTGELFF.

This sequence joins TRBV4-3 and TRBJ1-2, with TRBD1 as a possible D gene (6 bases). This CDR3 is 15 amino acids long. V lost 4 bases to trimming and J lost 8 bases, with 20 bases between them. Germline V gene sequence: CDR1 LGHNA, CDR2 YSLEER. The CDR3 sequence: CASSPRTAASEGYTF. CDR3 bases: TGCGCCAGCAGCCCCCGGACAGCCGCTTCCGAGGGCTACACCTTC.

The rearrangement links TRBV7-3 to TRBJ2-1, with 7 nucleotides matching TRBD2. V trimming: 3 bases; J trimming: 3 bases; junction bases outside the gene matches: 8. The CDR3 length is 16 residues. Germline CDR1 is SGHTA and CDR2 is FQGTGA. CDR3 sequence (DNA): TGTGCCAGCAGCTTTACAACCGGGACTAACTACAATGAGCAGTTCTTC. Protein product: CASSFTTGTNYNEQFF.

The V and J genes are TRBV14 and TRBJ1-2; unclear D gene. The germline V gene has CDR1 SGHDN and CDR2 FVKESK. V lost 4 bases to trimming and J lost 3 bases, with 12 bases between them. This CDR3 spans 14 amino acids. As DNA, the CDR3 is TGTGCCAGCAGCCGGGGAGCCTTGGACTATGGCTACACCTTC. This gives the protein CASSRGALDYGYTF.

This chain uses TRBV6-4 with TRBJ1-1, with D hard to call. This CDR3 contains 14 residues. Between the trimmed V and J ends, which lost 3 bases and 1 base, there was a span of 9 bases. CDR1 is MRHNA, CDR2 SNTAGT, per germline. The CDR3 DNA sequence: TGTGCCAGCAGTGAAAGAGCGGAGAACACTGAAGCTTTCTTT. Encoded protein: CASSERAENTEAFF.

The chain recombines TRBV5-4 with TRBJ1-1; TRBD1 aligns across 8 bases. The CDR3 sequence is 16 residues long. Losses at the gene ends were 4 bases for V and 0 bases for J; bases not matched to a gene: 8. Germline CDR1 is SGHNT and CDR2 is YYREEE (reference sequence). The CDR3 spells CASSGGTGPMNTEAFF. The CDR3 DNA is TGTGCCAGCAGCGGCGGGACAGGCCCAATGAACACTGAAGCTTTCTTT.

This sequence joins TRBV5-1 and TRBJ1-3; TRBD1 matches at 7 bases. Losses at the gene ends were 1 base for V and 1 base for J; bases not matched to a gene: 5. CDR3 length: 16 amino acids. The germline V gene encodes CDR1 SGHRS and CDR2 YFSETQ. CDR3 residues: CASSLRGQSSGNTIYF. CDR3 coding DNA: TGCGCCAGCAGCTTGAGGGGACAGTCGTCTGGAAACACCATATATTTT.

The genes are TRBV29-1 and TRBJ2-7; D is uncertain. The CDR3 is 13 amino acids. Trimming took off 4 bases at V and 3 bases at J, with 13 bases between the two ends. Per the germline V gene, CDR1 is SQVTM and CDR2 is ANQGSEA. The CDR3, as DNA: TGCAGCGTTGGTTCAGGTTTAAACTACGAGCAGTACTTC. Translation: CSVGSGLNYEQYF.

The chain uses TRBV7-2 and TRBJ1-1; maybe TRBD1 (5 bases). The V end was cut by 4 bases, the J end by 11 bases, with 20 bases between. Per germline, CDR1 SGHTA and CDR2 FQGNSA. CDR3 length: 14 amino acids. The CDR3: CASSSDGHPTGAFF. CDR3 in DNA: TGTGCCAGCAGCTCCGACGGACACCCCACGGGGGCTTTCTTT.

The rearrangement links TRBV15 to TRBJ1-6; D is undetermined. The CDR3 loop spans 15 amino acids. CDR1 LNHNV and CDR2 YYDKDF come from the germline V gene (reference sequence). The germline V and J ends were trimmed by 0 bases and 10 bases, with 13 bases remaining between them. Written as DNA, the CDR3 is TGTGCCACCAGCAGAGATCACGCCGCGGACTCACCCCTCCACTTT. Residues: CATSRDHAADSPLHF.

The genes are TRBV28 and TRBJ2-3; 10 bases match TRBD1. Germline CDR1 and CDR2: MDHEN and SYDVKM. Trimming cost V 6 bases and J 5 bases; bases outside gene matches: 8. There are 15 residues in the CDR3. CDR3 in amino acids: CASREGQGFRDTQYF. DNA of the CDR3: TGTGCCAGCAGGGAGGGACAGGGGTTTAGAGATACGCAGTATTTT.

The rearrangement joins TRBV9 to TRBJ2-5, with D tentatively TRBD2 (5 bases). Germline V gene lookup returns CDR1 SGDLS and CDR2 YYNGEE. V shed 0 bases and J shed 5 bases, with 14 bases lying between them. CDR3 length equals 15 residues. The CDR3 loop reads CASSVELARRETQYF. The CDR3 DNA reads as TGTGCCAGCAGCGTAGAGCTAGCCCGCCGGGAGACCCAGTACTTC.

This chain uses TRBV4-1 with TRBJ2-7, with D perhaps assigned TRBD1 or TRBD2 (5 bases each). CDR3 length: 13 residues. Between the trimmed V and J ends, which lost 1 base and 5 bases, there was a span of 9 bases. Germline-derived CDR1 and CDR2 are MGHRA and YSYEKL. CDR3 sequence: CASSQARDHEQYF. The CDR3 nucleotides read TGCGCCAGCAGCCAAGCACGGGACCACGAGCAGTACTTC.

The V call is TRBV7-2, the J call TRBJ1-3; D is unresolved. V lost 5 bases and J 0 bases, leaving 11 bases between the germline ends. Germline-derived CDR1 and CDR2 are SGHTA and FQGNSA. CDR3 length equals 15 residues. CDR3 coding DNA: TGTGCCAGCAGCCGTGACGAGAGCTCTGGAAACACCATATATTTT. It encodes CASSRDESSGNTIYF. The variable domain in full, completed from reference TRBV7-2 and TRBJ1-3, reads GAGVSQSPSNKVTEKGKDVELRCDPISGHTALYWYRQSLGQGLEFLIYFQGNSAPDKSGLPSDRFSAERTGGSVSTLTIQRTQQEDSAVYLCASSRDESSGNTIYFGEGSWLTVV.

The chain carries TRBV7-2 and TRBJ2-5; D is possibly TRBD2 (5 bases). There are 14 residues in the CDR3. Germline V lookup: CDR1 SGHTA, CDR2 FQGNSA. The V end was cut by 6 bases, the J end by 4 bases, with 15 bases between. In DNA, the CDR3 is TGTGCCAGCAGTCAAAACCCAGGAGGAGAGACCCAGTACTTC. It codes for CASSQNPGGETQYF.

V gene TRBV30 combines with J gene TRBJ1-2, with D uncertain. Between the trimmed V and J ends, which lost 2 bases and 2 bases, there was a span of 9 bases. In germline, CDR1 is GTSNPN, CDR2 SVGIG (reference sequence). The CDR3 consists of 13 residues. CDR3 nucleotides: TGTGCCTGGAGTAGACTGGGGAACTATGGCTACACCTTC. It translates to CAWSRLGNYGYTF.

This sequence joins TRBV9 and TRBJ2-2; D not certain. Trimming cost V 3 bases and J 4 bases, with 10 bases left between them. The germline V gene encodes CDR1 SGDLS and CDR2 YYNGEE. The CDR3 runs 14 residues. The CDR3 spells CASSEQKATGELFF. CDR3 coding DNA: TGTGCCAGCAGCGAGCAGAAGGCCACCGGGGAGCTGTTTTTT.